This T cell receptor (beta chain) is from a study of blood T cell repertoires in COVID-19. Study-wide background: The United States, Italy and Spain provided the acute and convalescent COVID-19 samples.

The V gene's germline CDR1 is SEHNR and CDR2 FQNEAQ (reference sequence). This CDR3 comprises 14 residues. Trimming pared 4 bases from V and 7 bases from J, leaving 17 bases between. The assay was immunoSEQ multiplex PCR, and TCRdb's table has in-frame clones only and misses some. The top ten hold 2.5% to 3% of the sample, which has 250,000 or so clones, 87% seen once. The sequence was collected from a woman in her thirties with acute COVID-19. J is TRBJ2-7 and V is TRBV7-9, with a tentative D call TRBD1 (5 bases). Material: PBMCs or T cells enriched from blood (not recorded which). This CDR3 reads CASSSPDQGQEQYF. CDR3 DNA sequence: TGTGCCAGCAGCTCCCCCGACCAGGGTCAAGAGCAGTACTTC.